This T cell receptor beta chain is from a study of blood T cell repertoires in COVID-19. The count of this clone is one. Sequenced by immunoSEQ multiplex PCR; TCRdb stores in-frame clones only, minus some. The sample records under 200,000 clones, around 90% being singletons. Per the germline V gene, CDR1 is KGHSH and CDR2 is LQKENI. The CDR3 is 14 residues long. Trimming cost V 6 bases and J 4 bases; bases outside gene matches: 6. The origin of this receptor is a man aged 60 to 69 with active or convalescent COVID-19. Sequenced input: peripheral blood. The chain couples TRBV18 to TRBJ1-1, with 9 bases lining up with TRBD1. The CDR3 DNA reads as TGTGCCAGCTCGCGACAGGGGGAAGGCACTGAAGCTTTCTTT. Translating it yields CASSRQGEGTEAFF.